This is a list of T cell receptor beta chains from one sample in a study of CD8 T cells in Susac syndrome. Using its own MiXCR run on the immunoSEQ multiplex PCR reads, TCRdb lists one record per CDR3 protein. The data show almost 450,000 distinct CDR3 sequences, with 85% to 90% seen just once and more than 0.09% held by the top ten. Material for sequencing was CD8+ T cells from PBMCs. The receptors derive from a human donor with multiple sclerosis. The CDR3 runs from the conserved cysteine through the conserved F or W. The order of the fields is V gene, D gene, CDR3 protein. The D gene is left open where the match is weak.

TRBV2,NA,CASSGRTGSGEQYF
TRBV27,NA,CASRPWGPNYGYTF
TRBV29-1,TRBD2,CSVDISGGQETQYF
TRBV4-1,TRBD1,CASSSGQGMDEQFF
TRBV5-5,NA,CASSWWGDAQETQYF
TRBV7-2,NA,CASSEGGFYEQYF
TRBV27,NA,CASSGVLTGELFF
TRBV27,TRBD1,CASSLQGPWDTEAFF
TRBV20-1,NA,CSANREGGGYGYTF
TRBV12-3/TRBV12-4,NA,CASSLGGRREELFF
TRBV30,TRBD2,CAWTRDYRSGEQFF
TRBV5-4,NA,CASSRINEQFF
TRBV5-1,NA,CASSLVTYYGYTF
TRBV15,NA,CATSRGTDSNQPQHF
TRBV7-2,TRBD2,CASSLVAGVSETQYF
TRBV19,TRBD1,CASNHGQGRQETQYF
TRBV6-2/TRBV6-3,NA,CASSYLYTTGELFF
TRBV4-1,TRBD2,CASSPRTSGSYEQYF
TRBV12-3/TRBV12-4,NA,CASSPWGRNQETQYF
TRBV4-1,TRBD2,CASSQNVAPGGYEQYF
TRBV20-1,TRBD1,CSAETRGRDEQFF
TRBV27,NA,CASSIQKSSYEQYF
TRBV10-1,NA,CASTIGAFTDTQYF
TRBV7-9,NA,CASSPPGGGSAGELFF
TRBV30,NA,CAWISGWPTEAFF
TRBV4-1,TRBD1,CASSQQTGLNTEAFF
TRBV3-1,NA,CASSPRWAGSLNTEAFF
TRBV10-1,NA,CASSDLGYTEAFF
TRBV12-3/TRBV12-4,TRBD1,CASGQTGKGNQPQHF
TRBV12-3/TRBV12-4,NA,CASTTDPGGNEQFF
TRBV11-3,TRBD2,CASSLYSGDITDTQYF
TRBV7-9,NA,CASSLTLQGTPPNEQFF
TRBV4-1,NA,CASSHLYSDGSYEQYF
TRBV6-5,TRBD1,CASSRGQGHYGYTF
TRBV30,NA,CAWSWVTSTDTQYF
TRBV7-2,TRBD2,CASSFTSGGSYNEQFF
TRBV19,NA,CASSIWGRGTGELFF